The 14 T cell receptor beta chains given below trace back to one sample, sequenced in a study of blood T cell repertoires in COVID-19. Clones were sequenced by immunoSEQ multiplex PCR, and TCRdb holds only the in-frame ones, with some missing. The table has over 70,000 clones, 70% to 90% seen once. Specimen: peripheral blood. The receptors come from a man between 60 and 75 years old with COVID-19, enrolled during active disease.

J is TRBJ1-2 and V is TRBV5-5; 7 nucleotides align to TRBD1. The CDR3 is made up of 14 amino acids. The trim removed 0 bases at V and 2 bases at J, leaving 1 base unmatched. Germline V gives CDR1 SGHKS, CDR2 YYEKEE (reference sequence). Here the CDR3 reads CASSLDRGNYGYTF. The CDR3 region has the DNA TGTGCCAGCAGCTTGGACAGGGGAAACTATGGCTACACCTTC.

This clone was counted many times. This chain connects TRBV5-5 to TRBJ2-1; the D gene is possibly TRBD2 (6 bases). V was cut by 3 bases and J by 7 bases, with 17 bases left in between. Germline V gives CDR1 SGHKS, CDR2 YYEKEE (reference sequence). The CDR3 consists of 15 residues. The chain's CDR3 is CASSSPLGGANEQFF. The CDR3 DNA reads as TGTGCCAGCAGCTCCCCCCTGGGAGGAGCGAATGAGCAGTTCTTC. Looking up the rest from reference TRBV5-5 and TRBJ2-1 gives the full variable domain: DAGVTQSPTHLIKTRGQQVTLRCSPISGHKSVSWYQQVLGQGPQFIFQYYEKEERGRGNFPDRFSARQFPNYSSELNVNALLLGDSALYLCASSSPLGGANEQFFGPGTRLTVL.

The CDR3 DNA is TGTGCCAGCAGCCAATCTGGGACTAGCGGGATAAGTGAGCAGTTCTTC. Translation: CASSQSGTSGISEQFF. V and J are TRBV3-1 (or the pseudogene TRBV3-2) and TRBJ2-1; 13 bases are shared with TRBD2. The CDR3 contains 16 residues. V shed 2 bases, J shed 9 bases, and the junction held 7 bases outside the gene matches. The germline gives CDR1 LGHDT, CDR2 YNNKEL (reference sequence).

J is TRBJ2-3 and V is TRBV27; D possibly corresponds to TRBD1 (5 bases). V gave up 7 bases and J gave up 3 bases, with 20 bases separating them. The germline CDR1 and CDR2 sequences are MNHEY and SMNVEV (reference sequence). The length of the CDR3 is 16 residues. The CDR3: CASKKTGLLGTDTQYF. As DNA, the CDR3 is TGTGCCAGCAAAAAAACAGGTCTCTTAGGAACAGATACGCAGTATTTT.

This sequence joins TRBV10-1 and TRBJ1-2, with 9 bases matching TRBD1. Germline CDR1 WNHNN, CDR2 SYGVQD (reference sequence). The ends lost 6 bases at V and 9 bases at J; junction bases unmatched: 5. The CDR3 totals 12 residues. CDR3 nucleotide sequence: TGCGCCAGCAGCAGGGACAGGGTACGCTACACCTTC. Translated, it gives CASSRDRVRYTF.

The rearrangement links TRBV30 to TRBJ2-1; 13 nucleotides line up with TRBD2. V lost 5 bases and J lost 3; bases outside the gene matches: 22. The CDR3 is 21 residues long. Germline V gene sequence: CDR1 GTSNPN, CDR2 SVGIG (reference sequence). The CDR3 DNA reads TGTGCCTGGCATACCCAGGAGGGACTAGCGGGACCCTCAGGGAACTACAATGAGCAGTTCTTC. It specifies CAWHTQEGLAGPSGNYNEQFF.

The chain couples TRBV6-5 to TRBJ1-2; the match to TRBD1 covers 7 bases. Trimming removed 5 bases from V and 4 bases from J; junction bases left unmatched: 10. The CDR3 contains 15 residues. Germline V gives CDR1 MNHEY, CDR2 SVGAGI. The CDR3 protein is CASSHHPDRLYGYTF. In nucleotides, the CDR3 is TGTGCCAGCAGTCACCACCCGGACAGGCTCTATGGCTACACCTTC.

The rearrangement links TRBV9 to TRBJ2-3; a possible D gene is TRBD1 (5 bases). Germline V CDR1 and CDR2: SGDLS, YYNGEE. Trimming left V 0 bases short and J 4 bases short, with 12 bases between. CDR3 length: 15 residues. The CDR3 sequence is CASSVALQGADTQYF. For the CDR3, the DNA is TGTGCCAGCAGCGTAGCTCTTCAGGGTGCAGATACGCAGTATTTT. The full variable domain, rest sourced from reference TRBV9 and TRBJ2-3, is DSGVTQTPKHLITATGQRVTLRCSPRSGDLSVYWYQQSLDQGLQFLIQYYNGEERAKGNILERFSAQQFPDLHSELNLSSLELGDSALYFCASSVALQGADTQYFGPGTRLTVL.

This clone was recorded only once. The gene calls are TRBV7-2 and TRBJ2-7; D might be TRBD2 (5 bases). The V gene lost 3 bases and the J gene lost 4 bases, with 10 bases spanning the gap. CDR3 size: 13 residues. The V gene's germline CDR1 is SGHTA and CDR2 FQGNSA. CDR3 amino acids: CASSLDSRYEQYF. The CDR3 nucleotides are TGTGCCAGCAGCTTGGACTCTAGATACGAGCAGTACTTC.

This chain links TRBV5-6 with TRBJ1-6; D gene ambiguous. The CDR3 extends over 15 amino acids. Germline V CDR1 and CDR2: SGHDT, YYEEEE. Trimming took 4 bases from V and 9 from J, leaving 17 bases between them. Here the CDR3 reads CASSLRPRGVSPLHF. The DNA of the CDR3 is TGTGCCAGCAGCCTACGGCCCCGCGGAGTTTCACCCCTCCACTTT. Based on the CDR3 plus reference TRBV5-6 and TRBJ1-6, the full variable domain is DAGVTQSPTHLIKTRGQQVTLRCSPKSGHDTVSWYQQALGQGPQFIFQYYEEEERQRGNFPDRFSGHQFPNYSSELNVNALLLGDSALYLCASSLRPRGVSPLHFGNGTRLTVT.

Comments on this clone: The same CDR3 arises from other DNA sequences in this sample as well. This chain uses TRBV18 with TRBJ2-2, with 8 positions matching TRBD1. The germline V gene has CDR1 KGHSH and CDR2 LQKENI. This CDR3 is 15 amino acids long. The trim removed 2 bases at V and 3 bases at J, leaving 2 bases unmatched. DNA for the CDR3: TGTGCCAGCTCACCATTACAGGGGGACACCGGGGAGCTGTTTTTT. Encoded protein: CASSPLQGDTGELFF.

The chain couples TRBV5-1 to TRBJ1-2, with TRBD1 matching over 7 bases. Trimming cost V 4 bases and J 4 bases; bases outside gene matches: 13. From germline, CDR1 is SGHRS and CDR2 YFSETQ. The CDR3 totals 16 residues. DNA of the CDR3: TGCGCCAGCAGCAGAATACAGGGGATTTGGATCTATGGCTACACCTTC. This sequence encodes CASSRIQGIWIYGYTF.

The chain links TRBV5-1 to TRBJ1-6; 8 bases map to TRBD1. CDR3 size: 15 residues. Losses at the gene ends were 0 bases for V and 5 bases for J; bases not matched to a gene: 1. Germline CDR1 is SGHRS and CDR2 is YFSETQ. CDR3 amino acids: CASSLAGGDNSPLHF. As DNA, the CDR3 is TGCGCCAGCAGCTTGGCAGGGGGCGATAATTCACCCCTCCACTTT.

In its sample, this clone was seen once. This chain connects TRBV9 to TRBJ2-7, with 8 bases lining up with TRBD1. Germline lookup yields CDR1 SGDLS and CDR2 YYNGEE. J lost 2 bases, V lost 0 bases, and 7 bases had no gene match. The CDR3 length is 16 residues. This chain's CDR3 is CASSVGGDRRTYEQYF. The CDR3, as DNA: TGTGCCAGCAGCGTAGGAGGGGACAGGCGAACCTACGAGCAGTACTTC.